This T cell receptor beta chain originates from a study of blood T cell repertoires in COVID-19. Study-level background: Sites across the United States, Italy and Spain contributed samples from acute and convalescent COVID-19.

V was trimmed by 6 bases and J by 6 bases, leaving 21 bases between them. CDR3 length: 15 amino acids. Germline V gene data show CDR1 as SGHKS and CDR2 as YYEKEE (reference sequence). This clone was found once. Authors' analysis steps: Reference gene primer amplification gave estimated nucleated cell counts. Method: immunoSEQ multiplex PCR; TCRdb's copy keeps in-frame clones and lacks some. Clone size and V and J calls were adopted from that table, with D and trimming inferred from the DNA. The table lists tens of thousands of clones, 88% of them singletons, with 4.9% in the top ten. The receptor was isolated from a woman aged 65 to 85 with active COVID-19. Material for sequencing was peripheral blood. J is TRBJ1-2 and V is TRBV5-5, with D maybe TRBD1 (5 bases). The CDR3 is CASIRNSDTLNGYTF. The DNA of the CDR3 is TGTGCCAGCATTCGCAACTCGGACACTCTAAATGGCTACACCTTC. Full variable domain (remainder filled in from reference TRBV5-5 and TRBJ1-2): DAGVTQSPTHLIKTRGQQVTLRCSPISGHKSVSWYQQVLGQGPQFIFQYYEKEERGRGNFPDRFSARQFPNYSSELNVNALLLGDSALYLCASIRNSDTLNGYTFGSGTRLTVV.